The 23 T cell receptor beta chains presented below share a single source sample, sequenced in a study of control samples from healthy donors and cancer patients. Generated by immunoSEQ multiplex PCR, the TCRdb table keeps only in-frame clones and is missing some. The table has 100,000 to 150,000 clones, just under 95% seen once. The sample comprised blood. Every receptor here comes from a man younger than 35 in good health.

The rearrangement joins TRBV6-5 to TRBJ1-1; TRBD1 matches 9 bases. There are 13 residues in the CDR3. CDR1 and CDR2 from the germline V gene are MNHEY and SVGAGI. The trim removed 11 bases at V and 5 bases at J, leaving 9 bases unmatched. The CDR3 protein is CAGQGLLGTEAFF. CDR3 DNA sequence: TGTGCCGGACAGGGGCTCCTGGGGACTGAAGCTTTCTTT.

This clone appeared once. The V gene is TRBV7-9, the J gene TRBJ2-2; 7 positions match TRBD2. Unmatched junction bases numbered 9, after V lost 4 bases and J lost 7 bases. The length of the CDR3 is 15 residues. Germline values: CDR1 SEHNR, CDR2 FQNEAQ (reference sequence). The chain's CDR3 is CASSYIDRGDGELFF. In nucleotides, the CDR3 is TGTGCCAGCAGCTACATTGACCGGGGGGACGGGGAGCTGTTTTTT. The complete variable domain, with remaining parts taken from reference TRBV7-9 and TRBJ2-2, reads DTGVSQNPRHKITKRGQNVTFRCDPISEHNRLYWYRQTLGQGPEFLTYFQNEAQLEKSRLLSDRFSAERPKGSFSTLEIQRTEQGDSAMYLCASSYIDRGDGELFFGEGSRLTVL.

The chain couples TRBV3-1 (or the pseudogene TRBV3-2) to TRBJ1-2, with 8 bases fitting TRBD1. The length of the CDR3 is 14 residues. V lost 2 bases and J lost 3; bases outside the gene matches: 2. Germline V gives CDR1 LGHDT, CDR2 YNNKEL (reference sequence). The CDR3 loop reads CASSQPDRDYGYTF. The CDR3, as DNA: TGTGCCAGCAGCCAACCGGACAGGGACTATGGCTACACCTTC.

The rearrangement links TRBV9 to TRBJ1-6; 7 positions match TRBD1. Germline CDR1 and CDR2: SGDLS and YYNGEE. This CDR3 is 13 amino acids long. The trim removed 2 bases at V and 8 bases at J, leaving 1 base unmatched. The CDR3 DNA reads TGTGCCAGCAGCGTGGGGACAGATTCACCCCTCCACTTT. Amino acids: CASSVGTDSPLHF.

The rearrangement links TRBV7-9 to TRBJ1-3; D ambiguous. The CDR3 loop spans 15 amino acids. Germline CDR1 and CDR2: SEHNR and FQNEAQ (reference sequence). Between the trimmed V and J ends, which lost 3 bases and 0 bases, there was a span of 9 bases. CDR3 residues: CASSFQASSGNTIYF. The DNA of the CDR3 is TGTGCCAGCAGCTTCCAGGCCAGCTCTGGAAACACCATATATTTT.

The rearrangement links TRBV5-4 to TRBJ2-3; D is perhaps TRBD2 (6 bases). This CDR3 spans 16 amino acids. CDR1 and CDR2 (germline): SGHNT, YYREEE (reference sequence). V was pared by 5 bases and J by 6 bases, with 22 bases between. This CDR3 reads CASSISPMTSSDTQYF. The CDR3 DNA follows: TGTGCCAGCAGTATTAGTCCTATGACTAGTTCGGATACGCAGTATTTT.

The chain employs TRBV10-2 and TRBJ1-6, with 9 bases fitting TRBD1. After removal of 7 bases from V and 8 bases from J, the junction contained 3 bases not matched to a gene. The CDR3 has 13 amino acids. Germline CDR1 and CDR2: WSHSY and SAAADI. The CDR3 coding sequence is TGCGCCAGCAAGGGACAGGGTGATTCACCCCTCCACTTT. It yields the protein CASKGQGDSPLHF.

V is TRBV4-2 and J is TRBJ1-3, with no clear D. The CDR3 is 18 residues long. Germline CDR1 LGHNA, CDR2 YNFKEQ. The germline V and J ends were trimmed by 2 bases and 0 bases, with 17 bases remaining between them. DNA of the CDR3: TGTGCCAGCAGCCAATTTCCTGTCGAGCTCTTCTCTGGAAACACCATATATTTT. Translating gives CASSQFPVELFSGNTIYF.

J is TRBJ1-2 and V is TRBV19, with D unclear. Germline CDR1 is LNHDA and CDR2 is SQIVND (reference sequence). Trimming shortened V by 4 bases and J by 5 bases, and 8 bases separated the two germline ends. This CDR3 is built from 12 residues. Written as DNA, the CDR3 is TGTGCCAGTAGTAACGAAGGATATGGCTACACCTTC. Encoded protein: CASSNEGYGYTF.

This rearrangement joins TRBV2 to TRBJ1-6; D ambiguous. With 6 bases removed from V and 7 bases from J, the gap between germline ends came to 22 bases. The CDR3 is 17 residues long. Germline V gene sequence: CDR1 SNHLY, CDR2 FYNNEI. CDR3: CASSMIRAGAENSPLHF. The CDR3 DNA sequence: TGTGCCAGCAGCATGATCCGAGCAGGAGCAGAGAATTCACCCCTCCACTTT.

V and J are TRBV5-1 and TRBJ1-4, with D possibly matching TRBD1 (5 bases). The CDR3 has 15 residues. Germline-derived CDR1 and CDR2 are SGHRS and YFSETQ. V was clipped by 4 bases and J by 0 bases, with 10 bases between them. CDR3: CASSHPGSTNEKLFF. The CDR3 bases are TGCGCCAGCAGCCATCCAGGGTCAACTAATGAAAAACTGTTTTTT.

The J gene is TRBJ1-5, the V gene TRBV7-9, with a weak D call TRBD1 (5 bases). V was cut by 1 base and J by 15 bases, with 16 bases left in between. This CDR3 has 13 residues. Germline V gene data show CDR1 as SEHNR and CDR2 as FQNEAQ (reference sequence). CDR3 coding DNA: TGTGCCAGCAGCTTAGATGAGTTTGGGGCCCTGCATTTT. Residues: CASSLDEFGALHF.

The chain couples TRBV12-3 or TRBV12-4 to TRBJ1-1; tentative D call: TRBD1 (5 bases). V lost 7 bases, J lost 1 base, and 10 bases lay in between. This CDR3 comprises 13 residues. CDR3 region: CASTGRPNTEAFF. The CDR3 nucleotides are TGTGCCAGCACAGGGCGACCGAACACTGAAGCTTTCTTT.

This chain links TRBV7-9 with TRBJ1-5; maybe TRBD1 (5 bases). The CDR3 totals 14 residues. Per the germline V gene, CDR1 is SEHNR and CDR2 is FQNEAQ (reference sequence). The ends were cut back, 2 bases at V and 6 bases at J, with 11 bases in the middle. CDR3 residues: CASSLSQGTQPQHF. The DNA of the CDR3 is TGTGCCAGCAGCTTATCCCAGGGAACTCAGCCCCAGCATTTT.

The chain joins TRBV5-6 to TRBJ2-7, with 9 bases identical to TRBD1. V shed 4 bases and J 6 bases; nucleotides not matched to a gene: 8. This CDR3 is built from 14 residues. Germline-derived CDR1 and CDR2 are SGHDT and YYEEEE. The CDR3 loop is CASSLDRGKGEQYF. In nucleotides, the CDR3 is TGTGCCAGCAGCCTGGACAGGGGTAAGGGCGAGCAGTACTTC. The full variable domain, in which reference TRBV5-6 and TRBJ2-7 provide the parts outside the CDR3, is DAGVTQSPTHLIKTRGQQVTLRCSPKSGHDTVSWYQQALGQGPQFIFQYYEEEERQRGNFPDRFSGHQFPNYSSELNVNALLLGDSALYLCASSLDRGKGEQYFGPGTRLTVT.

The rearrangement uses TRBV9 and TRBJ2-7; 7 nucleotides align to TRBD1. Losses at the gene ends were 3 bases for V and 3 bases for J; bases not matched to a gene: 6. The CDR3 contains 14 residues. CDR1 SGDLS and CDR2 YYNGEE come from the germline V gene. The CDR3 is CASSGQGGYYEQYF. The CDR3 coding sequence is TGTGCCAGCAGCGGACAGGGTGGGTACTACGAGCAGTACTTC.

The gene calls are TRBV5-1 and TRBJ1-6; 7 bases map to TRBD1. The CDR3 is 16 residues long. Germline V gene lookup returns CDR1 SGHRS and CDR2 YFSETQ. The J segment lost 9 bases and the V segment lost 0 bases, leaving 9 bases of the junction unmatched. The CDR3: CASSLDPQGVSSPLHF. Written as DNA, the CDR3 is TGCGCCAGCAGCTTGGACCCCCAGGGGGTAAGTTCACCCCTCCACTTT.

The J gene is TRBJ2-2, the V gene TRBV11-1, with D perhaps matching TRBD1 (6 bases). Trimming removed 3 bases at V and 4 bases at J, with 12 bases between. In germline, CDR1 is SGHAT, CDR2 FQDESV (reference sequence). The CDR3 is 15 residues long. The DNA for the CDR3 is TGTGCCAGCAGCTTTCAGGGGTTGGGCACCGGGGAGCTGTTTTTT. Protein sequence: CASSFQGLGTGELFF.

This chain uses TRBV28 with TRBJ2-3, with a possible D match to TRBD2 (5 bases). Trimming removed 5 bases at V and 3 bases at J, with 15 bases between. The germline V gene has CDR1 MDHEN and CDR2 SYDVKM. This CDR3 is 15 amino acids long. CDR3 in DNA: TGTGCCAGCAGTGCCCCCCCGGACTTAACAGATACGCAGTATTTT. Translating it yields CASSAPPDLTDTQYF. Full variable domain (rest looked up from reference TRBV28 and TRBJ2-3): DVKVTQSSRYLVKRTGEKVFLECVQDMDHENMFWYRQDPGLGLRLIYFSYDVKMKEKGDIPEGYSVSREKKERFSLILESASTNQTSMYLCASSAPPDLTDTQYFGPGTRLTVL.

J is TRBJ2-1 and V is TRBV2, with 11 bases identical to TRBD2. Trimming at V came to 5 bases and at J to 2 bases, leaving 5 bases not matched to a gene. CDR1 is SNHLY, CDR2 FYNNEI, per germline. The CDR3 loop spans 16 amino acids. CDR3 protein: CASSLLAGGAYNEQFF. The CDR3 DNA is TGTGCCAGCAGTTTATTAGCGGGGGGGGCCTACAATGAGCAGTTCTTC.

This clone was picked up a small number of times. This chain joins TRBV7-9 and TRBJ1-2; tentatively, D is TRBD1 (6 bases). This CDR3 has 14 amino acids. V lost 5 bases to trimming and J lost 1 base, with 11 bases between them. CDR1 and CDR2 from the germline V gene are SEHNR and FQNEAQ (reference sequence). CDR3 sequence reads: CASSTSGVNYGYTF. The CDR3 DNA follows: TGTGCCAGCAGCACCTCAGGGGTTAACTATGGCTACACCTTC.

The rearrangement links TRBV7-9 to TRBJ2-3; unclear D gene. Germline V CDR1 and CDR2: SEHNR, FQNEAQ (reference sequence). Trimming removed 4 bases from V and 0 bases from J, with 2 bases in between. The CDR3 covers 12 residues. The CDR3 is CASSYSTDTQYF. The CDR3 DNA sequence: TGTGCCAGCAGCTACAGCACAGATACGCAGTATTTT.

The chain couples TRBV6-5 to TRBJ2-2; tentatively, D is TRBD2 (5 bases). Trimming removed 0 bases at V and 4 bases at J, with 9 bases between. The CDR3 runs 15 residues. CDR1 is MNHEY and CDR2 is SVGAGI in the germline V gene. Here the CDR3 DNA reads TGTGCCAGCAGTTACTCAGGACTCTTCACCGGGGAGCTGTTTTTT. Translating it yields CASSYSGLFTGELFF.